Following are 25 T cell receptor beta chains from one sample sequenced in a study of cytomegalovirus exposure and HLA in healthy donors. PCR was performed using 60 Vbeta and 13 Jbeta primers. Measured with immunoSEQ multiplex PCR; TCRdb has only the in-frame clones, and not every one. This table has some 180,000 clones, 65% to 80% appearing once. The sequenced material came from PBMCs. These receptors all stem from a young woman in good health and CMV-seropositive.

This chain uses TRBV7-9 with TRBJ1-1; D is undetermined. The CDR3 has 13 residues. Germline CDR1 SEHNR, CDR2 FQNEAQ (reference sequence). Trimming pared 1 base from V and 3 bases from J, leaving 6 bases between. CDR3 protein: CASSLGDYTEAFF. In DNA form, the CDR3 reads TGTGCCAGCAGCTTAGGTGACTACACTGAAGCTTTCTTT.

CDR3 in DNA: TGTGCCAGCAGCGTAGAGGGGTCAGCTAACTATGGCTACACCTTC. This sequence encodes CASSVEGSANYGYTF. V is TRBV9 and J is TRBJ1-2, with D possibly matching TRBD1 (5 bases). The V end lost 0 bases, the J end lost 0 bases, and 9 bases lay between the germline ends. The CDR3 contains 15 residues. Germline values: CDR1 SGDLS, CDR2 YYNGEE.

The CDR3 nucleotides read TGTGCCAGCAGCGCGGGAGACCTCGGGTCTACTTGGCACGAGCAGTACTTC. Amino acids: CASSAGDLGSTWHEQYF. This sequence joins TRBV7-2 and TRBJ2-7, with 7 bases aligning to TRBD2. Trimming took 5 bases from V and 5 from J; bases not matched to a gene: 18. The CDR3 sequence is 17 residues long. CDR1 and CDR2 from the germline V gene are SGHTA and FQGNSA. Looking up the rest from reference TRBV7-2 and TRBJ2-7 gives the full variable domain: GAGVSQSPSNKVTEKGKDVELRCDPISGHTALYWYRQSLGQGLEFLIYFQGNSAPDKSGLPSDRFSAERTGGSVSTLTIQRTQQEDSAVYLCASSAGDLGSTWHEQYFGPGTRLTVT.

Only a few counts were recorded for this clone. The gene calls are TRBV4-3 and TRBJ1-1, with 7 bases that match TRBD1. The germline V gene has CDR1 LGHNA and CDR2 YSLEER. The CDR3 is 15 residues long. J was trimmed by 1 base and V by 2 bases; bases with no gene match: 4. CDR3 DNA: TGCGCCAGCAGCCAAAACAGGGGCGAGAACACTGAAGCTTTCTTT. Protein product: CASSQNRGENTEAFF.

The chain carries TRBV10-1 and TRBJ2-1; 11 bases are a match to TRBD1. The CDR3 extends over 15 amino acids. The junction had 6 bases not matched to a gene; V was cut back by 6 bases and J by 5 bases. Per germline, CDR1 WNHNN and CDR2 SYGVQD (reference sequence). CDR3 in DNA: TGCGCCAGCAGCGGACAGGGGGCGACTAACAATGAGCAGTTCTTC. Translation gives CASSGQGATNNEQFF.

The chain combines TRBV19 with TRBJ1-1, with 7 nucleotides matching TRBD1. CDR3 length: 16 residues. Germline V gene sequence: CDR1 LNHDA, CDR2 SQIVND (reference sequence). The V gene end was trimmed by 9 bases and the J gene end by 1 base; junction bases not matched to a gene: 14. The CDR3 sequence is CASSRGGGGENTEAFF. The CDR3 DNA is TGTGCCAGCAGTCGTGGAGGGGGCGGGGAGAACACTGAAGCTTTCTTT.

V is TRBV11-2 and J is TRBJ2-2; 7 nucleotides align to TRBD1. The CDR3 contains 13 residues. Per the germline V gene, CDR1 is SGHAT and CDR2 is FQNNGV. The CDR3 protein is CASYRGNTGELFF. For the CDR3, the DNA is TGTGCGAGCTACAGGGGGAACACCGGGGAGCTGTTTTTT. Combining the CDR3 with reference TRBV11-2 and TRBJ2-2 gives the whole variable domain EAGVAQSPRYKIIEKRQSVAFWCNPISGHATLYWYQQILGQGPKLLIQFQNNGVVDDSQLPKDRFSAERLKGVDSTLKIQPAKLEDSAVYLCASYRGNTGELFFGEGSRLTVL.

The table lists this clone with a count of one. The chain is built from TRBV5-1 and TRBJ2-7; D perhaps matches TRBD1 (5 bases). The CDR3 has 17 residues. Trimming pared 0 bases from V and 5 bases from J, leaving 21 bases between. The germline gives CDR1 SGHRS, CDR2 YFSETQ. CDR3 DNA: TGCGCCAGCAGCTTGGCCTCATCAGGGTTTAGTCTCCACGAGCAGTACTTC. Translated, it gives CASSLASSGFSLHEQYF.

The chain combines TRBV7-2 with TRBJ2-5, with a tentative D call TRBD1 (7 bases). There are 15 residues in the CDR3. CDR1 is SGHTA and CDR2 is FQGNSA in the germline V gene. Trimming pared 4 bases from V and 6 bases from J, leaving 18 bases between. The CDR3 region has the DNA TGTGCCAGCAGCTACGGGGGACAGACCGGGAAGACCCAGTACTTC. This gives the protein CASSYGGQTGKTQYF.

The chain combines TRBV9 with TRBJ2-1; 10 nucleotides agree with TRBD1. Germline loops: CDR1 SGDLS, CDR2 YYNGEE. The CDR3 runs to 15 residues. J gave up 4 bases and V 3 bases, and 4 bases lay outside the gene matches. This chain's CDR3 is CASSASGQGYNEQFF. CDR3 sequence (DNA): TGTGCCAGCAGCGCCTCGGGACAGGGGTACAATGAGCAGTTCTTC.

The chain combines TRBV7-6 with TRBJ2-1; 8 nucleotides align to TRBD1. Germline V gene data show CDR1 as SGHVS and CDR2 as FNYEAQ. V dropped 5 bases and J dropped 4; count of bases not matched to a gene: 10. This CDR3 comprises 16 residues. The CDR3 spells CASSHTGQVLYNEQFF. For the CDR3, the DNA is TGTGCCAGCAGCCACACGGGACAGGTCCTTTACAATGAGCAGTTCTTC.

This chain uses TRBV27 with TRBJ2-3; D is unclear. Trimming cost V 6 bases and J 3 bases, with 4 bases left between them. The CDR3 extends over 11 amino acids. CDR1 and CDR2 (germline): MNHEY, SMNVEV (reference sequence). This chain's CDR3 is CASRSTDTQYF. The CDR3 nucleotides are TGTGCCAGCAGATCGACAGATACGCAGTATTTT.

The chain couples TRBV4-1 to TRBJ1-2; D unresolved. The CDR3 sequence is 18 residues long. Between the trimmed V and J ends, which lost 2 bases and 3 bases, there was a span of 22 bases. Germline values: CDR1 MGHRA, CDR2 YSYEKL. The CDR3, as DNA: TGCGCCAGCAGCCAATTAGTGACGATGGGGAGCGTGCACTATGGCTACACCTTC. It codes for CASSQLVTMGSVHYGYTF.

The rearrangement links TRBV15 to TRBJ1-5; tentative D call: TRBD1 (6 bases). From germline, CDR1 is LNHNV and CDR2 YYDKDF (reference sequence). The V end was cut by 0 bases, the J end by 5 bases, with 11 bases between. This CDR3 contains 15 residues. The CDR3 loop is CATSRDLQGDQPQHF. DNA for the CDR3: TGTGCCACCAGCAGAGATCTACAGGGCGATCAGCCCCAGCATTTT.

This chain uses TRBV18 with TRBJ1-5, with a possible D match to TRBD1 (5 bases). V gave up 9 bases and J gave up 0 bases, with 30 bases separating them. This CDR3 has 20 amino acids. Germline V gives CDR1 KGHSH, CDR2 LQKENI. The CDR3 DNA sequence: TGTGCCAGTTCCGGTGGGCGCGGGGCGCGGATTAAGCATAGCAATCAGCCCCAGCATTTT. Translated: CASSGGRGARIKHSNQPQHF.

This chain uses TRBV11-2 with TRBJ2-7, with D maybe TRBD2 (7 bases). CDR3 size: 15 residues. Trimming shortened V by 5 bases and J by 2 bases, and 16 bases separated the two germline ends. The germline CDR1 and CDR2 sequences are SGHAT and FQNNGV. CDR3 region: CASSLNGGPTYEQYF. The CDR3 DNA follows: TGTGCCAGCAGCCTCAACGGGGGGCCCACCTACGAGCAGTACTTC.

The J gene is TRBJ2-7, the V gene TRBV9, with TRBD1 matching 8 bases. V lost 3 bases to trimming and J lost 5 bases; unmatched junction nucleotides: 16. CDR3 length: 17 residues. The germline gives CDR1 SGDLS, CDR2 YYNGEE. This CDR3 is CASSDSTLGQGIHEQYF. DNA of the CDR3: TGTGCCAGCAGCGACAGCACCTTAGGACAGGGTATCCACGAGCAGTACTTC.

This chain uses TRBV18 with TRBJ1-1; the match to TRBD1 covers 8 bases. V was clipped by 6 bases and J by 5 bases; unmatched bases: 11. The CDR3 consists of 15 residues. Germline V gene data show CDR1 as KGHSH and CDR2 as LQKENI. For the CDR3, the DNA is TGTGCCAGCTCCCCTAGAGGACAGGGTTTTACTGAAGCTTTCTTT. Encoded protein: CASSPRGQGFTEAFF.

The chain recombines TRBV29-1 with TRBJ2-1, with 10 bases lining up with TRBD1. The V and J ends lost 0 bases and 0 bases, in that order; junction bases with no gene match: 17. In germline, CDR1 is SQVTM, CDR2 ANQGSEA. This CDR3 region has 21 residues. This chain's CDR3 is CSVEEGNSGQGYGSSYNEQFF. CDR3 DNA sequence: TGCAGCGTTGAAGAAGGTAACTCGGGACAGGGGTATGGTTCCTCCTACAATGAGCAGTTCTTC.

The chain combines TRBV7-2 with TRBJ1-1; 7 bases fit TRBD1. Per germline, CDR1 SGHTA and CDR2 FQGNSA. The length of the CDR3 is 14 residues. V was pared by 4 bases and J by 5 bases, with 7 bases of the junction left unmatched. As DNA, the CDR3 is TGTGCCAGCAGCTCGCCGACAGGGATTACTGAAGCTTTCTTT. Translation: CASSSPTGITEAFF.

The J gene is TRBJ2-7, the V gene TRBV2; 10 nucleotides align to TRBD1. This CDR3 spans 15 amino acids. V lost 6 bases, J lost 3 bases, and 8 bases stayed unmatched. Looked up from germline, CDR1 is SNHLY and CDR2 is FYNNEI. This CDR3 reads CASREWGTGDYEQYF. In DNA, the CDR3 is TGTGCCAGCAGAGAATGGGGGACAGGGGACTACGAGCAGTACTTC.

The chain carries TRBV16 and TRBJ1-5; TRBD1 agrees at 8 bases. The CDR3 totals 16 residues. V trimming: 4 bases; J trimming: 4 bases; junction bases outside the gene matches: 9. Germline V gene lookup returns CDR1 KGHSY and CDR2 FQNENV. Here the CDR3 reads CASSLPGTGYNQPQHF. Here the CDR3 DNA reads TGTGCCAGCAGCCTCCCCGGGACAGGATATAATCAGCCCCAGCATTTT.

This sequence joins TRBV5-5 and TRBJ2-2; TRBD2 is a possible D gene (6 bases). CDR3 length equals 14 residues. CDR1 is SGHKS and CDR2 is YYEKEE in the germline V gene (reference sequence). Trimming removed 2 bases from V and 3 bases from J, with 8 bases in between. The CDR3 bases are TGTGCCAGCAGCTTAGGCGGGGACACCGGGGAGCTGTTTTTT. This sequence encodes CASSLGGDTGELFF.

The rearrangement joins TRBV2 to TRBJ2-7; TRBD2 matches at 7 bases. Germline V gives CDR1 SNHLY, CDR2 FYNNEI. The J segment lost 3 bases and the V segment lost 7 bases, leaving 0 bases of the junction unmatched. The CDR3 totals 11 residues. CDR3: CASTGGYEQYF. The CDR3, as DNA: TGTGCCAGCACGGGGGGCTACGAGCAGTACTTC.

CDR3 in amino acids: CASSTTGLRPRNQPQHF. DNA for the CDR3: TGTGCCAGTAGTACCACGGGACTCAGACCCCGCAATCAGCCCCAGCATTTT. This rearrangement joins TRBV19 to TRBJ1-5; D possibly corresponds to TRBD1 (5 bases). V lost 4 bases and J 2 bases, leaving 18 bases between the germline ends. Per germline, CDR1 LNHDA and CDR2 SQIVND (reference sequence). The CDR3 covers 17 residues.